This entry describes one T cell receptor beta chain. This CDR3 region has 15 residues. It was within 2 weeks before study entry that exposed participants met a COVID-19 case. The data stem from a study of blood T cell repertoires in COVID-19. On the study more broadly: Spain, Italy and the United States supplied samples that represented acute and convalescent COVID-19.

Clones were sequenced by immunoSEQ multiplex PCR, and TCRdb holds only the in-frame ones, with some missing. Here the sample spans roughly 380,000 clones, approximately 91% being singletons. Sequencing input: PBMCs or T cells enriched from blood (not recorded which). The chain employs TRBV21-1 and TRBJ1-2; the tabulated D call, TRBD1, remains unverified against the DNA. TRBV21-1 is shown as a pseudogene. The TCR originated in a woman in her thirties who had been exposed to COVID-19. This CDR3 is CASSKGQGAVYGYTF. DNA for the CDR3: TGTGCCAGCAGCAAAGGGCAGGGGGCAGTCTATGGCTACACCTTC.